The 6 T cell receptor beta chains below come from one sample, sequenced in a study of shared clonotypes between healthy human individuals. Some clones are missing from TCRdb's copy, which holds only in-frame ones; the method was immunoSEQ multiplex PCR. In the table there are about 1.1 million clones, approximately 77% of which are singletons. Sequencing was carried out using memory CD4+ T cells from PBMCs. The subset here: CD45RA-negative fraction. The receptors originated from a man between 18 and 29 years old in good health. Some clones in this sample may be carry-over from other donors' samples.

This clone was found many times. The V and J genes are TRBV28 and TRBJ1-4, with a weak D call TRBD1 (6 bases). V was pared by 3 bases and J by 4 bases, with 12 bases between. The CDR3 extends over 15 amino acids. Germline-derived CDR1 and CDR2 are MDHEN and SYDVKM. CDR3 nucleotides: TGTGCCAGCAGTTTGGGGGGGGCGGATAATGAAAAACTGTTTTTT. Translating gives CASSLGGADNEKLFF.

This clone has just a few counts. The chain uses TRBV9 and TRBJ2-7; the D gene is possibly TRBD2 (6 bases). CDR1 and CDR2 (germline): SGDLS, YYNGEE. V was clipped by 7 bases and J by 7 bases, with 21 bases between them. The CDR3 spans 14 residues. This CDR3 is CASQRDLTQGEQYF. In DNA form, the CDR3 reads TGTGCCAGCCAGAGGGACTTGACTCAGGGTGAGCAGTACTTC.

The genes are TRBV5-5 and TRBJ1-1, with 7 bases fitting TRBD1. The CDR3 runs 14 residues. Germline trimming cut 4 bases from V and 8 bases from J; bases unmatched to any gene: 11. CDR1 SGHKS and CDR2 YYEKEE come from the germline V gene (reference sequence). CDR3 DNA: TGTGCCAGCAGCCTTAGGTCCGGGACAGCCGAAGCTTTCTTT. Residues: CASSLRSGTAEAFF.

The chain links TRBV18 to TRBJ1-1; possibly TRBD1 for D (6 bases). There are 14 residues in the CDR3. Germline V lookup: CDR1 KGHSH, CDR2 LQKENI. V lost 8 bases and J 5 bases, leaving 18 bases between the germline ends. CDR3 in DNA: TGTGCCAGCCTATCACTCAGGGGAGGGACTGAAGCTTTCTTT. Protein: CASLSLRGGTEAFF.

The V and J genes are TRBV5-1 and TRBJ2-3, with 9 bases identical to TRBD2. CDR1 and CDR2 from the germline V gene are SGHRS and YFSETQ. The CDR3 spans 16 residues. V was clipped by 0 bases and J by 1 base; unmatched bases: 3. CDR3 coding DNA: TGCGCCAGCAGCTTGGCCGCTAGCGGGGGCACAGATACGCAGTATTTT. Protein: CASSLAASGGTDTQYF.

The chain joins TRBV28 to TRBJ2-2; maybe TRBD2 (6 bases). Trimming pared 6 bases from V and 1 base from J, leaving 15 bases between. The CDR3 spans 16 residues. Germline-derived CDR1 and CDR2 are MDHEN and SYDVKM. The CDR3 coding sequence is TGTGCCAGCAGGACCCCGGAGGGAGAGAACACCGGGGAGCTGTTTTTT. Residues: CASRTPEGENTGELFF.